The following is a T cell receptor (beta chain) sequence with its context. This specimen comes from a study of shared T cell receptors in the human thymus. Generated by immunoSEQ multiplex PCR, the TCRdb table keeps only in-frame clones and is missing some. The sample includes some 700,000 clones, around nine tenths seen only once; the top ten take approximately 0.01%. In addition, the sample was reused for a study of human thymus T cells. That report adds: The donors were infants in Finland with congenital heart defects, otherwise immunologically healthy. Corrective heart surgery yielded resections, and these provided the thymus tissue. Blood and thymic repertoires both appeared biased in V and J gene usage.

The specimen was thymocytes. The sequence was obtained from a boy under two years old with a congenital heart defect.

CDR3 DNA: TGTGCCAGCAGCCAAGATCTAGTGTTGAAGTCTGGAAACACCATATATTTT. Translating gives CASSQDLVLKSGNTIYF. This chain links TRBV4-2 with TRBJ1-3; no clear D gene. There are 17 residues in the CDR3. Germline CDR1 and CDR2: LGHNA and YNFKEQ. The V end was cut by 0 bases, the J end by 1 base, with 13 bases between.